This paragraph reports one TCR beta chain. This clone was seen a few times. Its cognate antigen has yet to be identified. No per-base quality is available; no much larger clone lies one base away. Interpreted using the paper, the treatment or condition label stands for: about 20 received Ad26.COV2.S at low or high dose, single or two shots; 5 received placebo; per-sample allocation not given. For vaccine and placebo recipients, the sequenced repertoires came from samples collected on day 63 after the first injection. Between 29 July and 7 August 2020, Cohort 1b enrolled about 27 adults aged 18-55 years at one site in Boston, USA. Ad26.COV2.S consisted of a replication-incompetent adenovirus type 26 vector by which a prefusion-stabilized SARS-CoV-2 spike protein from the original Wuhan strain was expressed. The data belong to a study of Ad26.COV2.S vaccination and SARS-CoV-2 variants (dated by TCRdb to the early 2020s). Regarding the research as a whole: Vaccine-arm donors were drawn from COV1001, a multicentre, randomized, double-blind, placebo-controlled phase I-IIa trial of Ad26.COV2.S in healthy adults. Ad26.COV2.S was given intramuscularly at 5x10^10 or 1x10^11 viral particles, as a single shot or as two shots 56 days apart. Sequencing of the TCRbeta repertoire served to evaluate the specificity and breadth of SARS-CoV-2-reactive T cell receptors following Ad26.COV2.S vaccination. The TCR-sequenced set comprised around 32 samples: roughly 19 Ad26.COV2.S vaccine recipients, 5 placebo recipients and 8 SARS-CoV-2 convalescent individuals. Trial participants were randomized into five groups of five, in which low-dose or high-dose Ad26.COV2.S was given once or twice, or placebo was given on both occasions. Investigators remained blinded to trial group allocation during experiments and outcome assessment. Study-wide conclusions, independent of this receptor: After vaccination, spike-specific CD8+ and CD4+ T cell responses were reported to show substantial breadth. Ad26.COV2.S recipients had higher spike-specific TCR breadth than placebo recipients (P = 0.0014). Comparable non-spike TCR breadth was observed between vaccine and placebo recipients, consistent with only spike being contained in the vaccine. Comparing responses between vaccine doses or regimens was not something the study was powered to do. It was noted by the authors that total T cell responses may have been underestimated by the TCR breadth and depth analyses.

Via the germline V gene (reference sequence), CDR1 is MNHNY and CDR2 SVGAGI. The CDR3 goes from the cysteine to the phenylalanine over 14 residues. Only the CDR3 DNA is retained, 42 bases long and in frame from the first base. Trimming takes 8 bases from V and 3 bases from J, and the germline ends sit 16 bases apart. The immunoSEQ Assay was used to sequence TCRbeta CDR3 regions. After extraction, genomic DNA underwent amplification by bias-controlled multiplex PCR, followed by high-throughput sequencing. As for the original processing: To quantify the absolute abundance of every unique TCRbeta CDR3 region, sequences were collapsed and filtered. T cell fraction was estimated by normalization of TCRbeta template counts to usable DNA, with usable DNA being measured through amplification of reference genes present in all nucleated cells. Repertoire TCRs were annotated as SARS-CoV-2-specific by exact matching of V gene, CDR3 amino acid sequence and J gene to a known reactive TCR set. The reference SARS-CoV-2 TCR set was obtained from MIRA and was filtered for enrichment in COVID-19-positive ImmuneCODE repertoires, whereby public or cross-reactive TCRs were removed. Drawing on the MIRA antigens, annotated TCRs were analysed further at the level of specific ORF or position within ORF. Breadth was defined as annotated unique rearrangements over total unique productive rearrangements; depth was the summed frequency of those rearrangements. Two-sided Wilcoxon rank-sum tests were applied when comparing TCR breadth between groups. Imported from immuneACCESS, the table was reduced by TCRdb to in-frame sequences with V and J called. These copies leave out some clones; in studies compared against another copy, an unresolved V gene accounts for under half, and the cause of the remainder is not known. V and J calls and clone size are given by that table; D and trimming were obtained from the DNA. This sample gives roughly 410,000 clones in total; about four fifths of them show up just once. About 7.1% of the sample goes to the ten largest clones.

The material sequenced was peripheral blood, taken in a trial of Ad26.COV2.S vaccine versus placebo. The receptor chain draws on TRBV6-6 and TRBJ1-1, with TRBD1 perhaps the D gene, on 5 matching bases. This clonotype originated in a person aged 18-60 years who received the Ad26.COV2.S COVID-19 vaccine or a placebo. The DNA reads as follows: TGTGCCAGCGGGGGATTCGGTTCGGACACTGAAGCTTTCTTT. This yields the protein CASGGFGSDTEAFF.